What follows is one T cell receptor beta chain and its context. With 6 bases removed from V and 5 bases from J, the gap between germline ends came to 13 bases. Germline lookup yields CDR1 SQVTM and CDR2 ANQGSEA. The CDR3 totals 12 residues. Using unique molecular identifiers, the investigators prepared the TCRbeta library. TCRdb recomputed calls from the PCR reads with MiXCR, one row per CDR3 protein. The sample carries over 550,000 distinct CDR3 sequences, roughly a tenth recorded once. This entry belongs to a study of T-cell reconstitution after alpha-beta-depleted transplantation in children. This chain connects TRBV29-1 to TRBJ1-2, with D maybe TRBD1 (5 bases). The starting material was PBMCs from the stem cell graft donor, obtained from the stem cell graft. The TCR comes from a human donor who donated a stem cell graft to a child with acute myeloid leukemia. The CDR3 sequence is CSVLGLPYGYTF. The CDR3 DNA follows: TGCAGCGTGCTGGGACTGCCGTATGGCTACACCTTC.